The present T cell receptor (beta chain) was sequenced within a study of blood T cell repertoires in COVID-19. For the study at large: Donors in the United States, Italy and Spain gave samples during acute or convalescent COVID-19. From T cells, B-cell-depleted T cells, or PBMCs came the material, which was cDNA or gDNA.

The CDR3 runs to 15 residues. Germline CDR1 SGHDN, CDR2 FVKESK. V lost 4 bases and J lost 13, with 23 bases in between. As handled by the study authors: Cell counts per sample came from amplifying reference gene primers. Assay: immunoSEQ multiplex PCR; the TCRdb copy retains only in-frame clones and omits some. V, J and clone size are those of that table, while D and trimming were read from the DNA. Counted here are more than 50,000 clones, 73% occurring once; the ten biggest clones make up approximately 15%. The chain links TRBV14 to TRBJ2-1; D is uncertain. The source is a woman between 65 and 79 years old with acute or convalescent COVID-19. The sequenced material came from peripheral blood. The CDR3 protein is CASSLPLVGPPNQFF. The CDR3 coding sequence is TGTGCCAGCAGCCTCCCTTTGGTTGGGCCCCCAAATCAGTTCTTC.